This passage covers 18 T cell receptor beta chains from one sample sequenced in a study of CD8 T cells in Susac syndrome. An amount of RNA that ranged from 0.5 to 1 ug was reverse transcribed with random hexamers. MiXCR, applied by TCRdb to the immunoSEQ multiplex PCR reads, yields one record per CDR3 protein. The table has some 120,000 distinct CDR3 sequences, 90% to 95% seen once. Sequenced sample: CD8+ T cells from PBMCs. Receptor source: a human donor with Susac syndrome.

The gene calls are TRBV24-1 and TRBJ2-1, with D possibly matching TRBD2 (6 bases). CDR3 length: 15 residues. Trimming removed 7 bases from V and 2 bases from J, with 14 bases in between. The germline gives CDR1 KGHDR, CDR2 SFDVKD. CDR3 coding DNA: TGTGCCACCAGCAGCCGGGACTCACCCTACAATGAGCAGTTCTTC. This sequence encodes CATSSRDSPYNEQFF.

The chain couples TRBV20-1 to TRBJ2-3; D unresolved. CDR1 is DFQATT, CDR2 SNEGSKA, per germline (reference sequence). V was pared by 0 bases and J by 5 bases, with 12 bases between. CDR3 length: 14 residues. The CDR3 DNA follows: TGCAGTGCTAGAGATTCGCCAGGCCTAGATACGCAGTATTTT. Protein: CSARDSPGLDTQYF.

This chain connects TRBV7-9 to TRBJ2-5; D remains unclear. This CDR3 contains 12 residues. The ends were cut back, 2 bases at V and 5 bases at J, with 6 bases in the middle. Germline V lookup: CDR1 SEHNR, CDR2 FQNEAQ (reference sequence). The chain's CDR3 is CASSLTLETQYF. Here the CDR3 DNA reads TGTGCCAGCAGCTTAACCTTGGAGACCCAGTACTTC.

This clonotype has just one count. The chain recombines TRBV30 with TRBJ1-1; possibly TRBD1 for D (5 bases). Germline V gene sequence: CDR1 GTSNPN, CDR2 SVGIG (reference sequence). This CDR3 spans 15 amino acids. V lost 3 bases and J lost 5, with 19 bases in between. CDR3 amino acids: CAWSPTSMGGTEAFF. The CDR3 DNA reads as TGTGCCTGGAGCCCTACTTCGATGGGGGGGACTGAAGCTTTCTTT.

The rearrangement joins TRBV6-2 or TRBV6-3 to TRBJ1-2, with 10 positions matching TRBD1. The CDR3 is 12 residues long. From germline, CDR1 is MNHEY and CDR2 SVGEGT. The V gene end was trimmed by 10 bases and the J gene end by 4 bases; junction bases not matched to a gene: 3. The CDR3 spells CATRTGGYGYTF. CDR3 bases: TGTGCCACCCGGACAGGGGGCTATGGCTACACCTTC.

This clonotype was counted once. The genes are TRBV28 and TRBJ2-7; perhaps D is TRBD1 or TRBD2 (5 bases each). Trimming removed 3 bases at V and 2 bases at J, with 11 bases between. Germline V gene data show CDR1 as MDHEN and CDR2 as SYDVKM. The CDR3 runs 14 residues. As DNA, the CDR3 is TGTGCCAGCAGTTTCAAGGGACGGCCCTACGAGCAGTACTTC. Amino acids: CASSFKGRPYEQYF.

This clonotype appeared a single time. The chain links TRBV7-9 to TRBJ2-5; 7 nucleotides match TRBD1. CDR3 length equals 14 residues. Per the germline V gene, CDR1 is SEHNR and CDR2 is FQNEAQ (reference sequence). Trimming took 4 bases from V and 2 from J; bases not matched to a gene: 4. The CDR3 nucleotides are TGTGCCAGCAGCTCCACGGGACAGCAAGAGACCCAGTACTTC. Its protein is CASSSTGQQETQYF.

V gene TRBV3-1 combines with J gene TRBJ2-1; no reliable D call. The V gene's germline CDR1 is LGHDT and CDR2 YNNKEL (reference sequence). Trimming removed 3 bases from V and 0 bases from J, with 9 bases in between. The CDR3 runs 15 residues. DNA for the CDR3: TGTGCCAGCAGCCAGGAAGTCAGCTCCTACAATGAGCAGTTCTTC. Translation gives CASSQEVSSYNEQFF.

The V and J genes are TRBV7-9 and TRBJ1-1; D remains unclear. This CDR3 is 13 amino acids long. Trimming removed 5 bases from V and 2 bases from J, with 9 bases in between. CDR1 and CDR2 (germline): SEHNR, FQNEAQ (reference sequence). The CDR3 region is CASSPRANTEAFF. CDR3 DNA: TGTGCCAGCAGCCCAAGGGCAAACACTGAAGCTTTCTTT.

This chain links TRBV7-3 with TRBJ2-3; tentative D call: TRBD2 (5 bases). The CDR3 has 15 amino acids. V lost 2 bases to trimming and J lost 2 bases, with 11 bases between them. Per germline, CDR1 SGHTA and CDR2 FQGTGA. Written as DNA, the CDR3 is TGTGCCAGCAGCTTACTGGGGAGCCTCACAGATACGCAGTATTTT. Translated: CASSLLGSLTDTQYF.

The genes are TRBV10-2 and TRBJ1-2; 8 bases are a match to TRBD1. The CDR3 is 13 residues long. Trimming took 4 bases from V and 4 from J; bases not matched to a gene: 2. Looked up from germline, CDR1 is WSHSY and CDR2 is SAAADI. The CDR3 nucleotides read TGCGCCAGCAGTGGAGACAGGGGCTATGGCTACACCTTC. This sequence encodes CASSGDRGYGYTF.

This clonotype appeared once. Here the CDR3 reads CATSRTHGQGIQPQHF. CDR3 DNA sequence: TGTGCCACCAGCAGAACCCACGGACAGGGGATTCAGCCCCAGCATTTT. The chain links TRBV15 to TRBJ1-5, with 9 bases aligning to TRBD1. Germline loops: CDR1 LNHNV, CDR2 YYDKDF (reference sequence). The CDR3 spans 16 residues. Trimming cost V 2 bases and J 6 bases; bases outside gene matches: 8.

The chain joins TRBV7-9 to TRBJ1-4, with D maybe TRBD1 (5 bases). Germline V lookup: CDR1 SEHNR, CDR2 FQNEAQ (reference sequence). Trimming pared 4 bases from V and 10 bases from J, leaving 7 bases between. The CDR3 totals 11 residues. The chain's CDR3 is CASSSGLKLFF. In DNA form, the CDR3 reads TGTGCCAGCAGCTCGGGACTAAAACTGTTTTTT. Based on the CDR3 plus reference TRBV7-9 and TRBJ1-4, the full variable domain is DTGVSQNPRHKITKRGQNVTFRCDPISEHNRLYWYRQTLGQGPEFLTYFQNEAQLEKSRLLSDRFSAERPKGSFSTLEIQRTEQGDSAMYLCASSSGLKLFFGSGTQLSVL.

This rearrangement joins TRBV6-6 to TRBJ2-3; D uncertain. With 4 bases removed from V and 6 bases from J, the gap between germline ends came to 8 bases. The CDR3 sequence is 12 residues long. Germline V lookup: CDR1 MNHNY, CDR2 SVGAGI (reference sequence). The CDR3 sequence is CASSFAVDTQYF. The DNA for the CDR3 is TGTGCCAGCAGTTTCGCGGTCGATACGCAGTATTTT.

The genes are TRBV3-1 and TRBJ2-2; TRBD1 agrees at 7 bases. The CDR3 is 18 residues long. CDR1 is LGHDT, CDR2 YNNKEL, per germline (reference sequence). Trimming removed 1 base from V and 1 base from J; junction bases left unmatched: 9. The CDR3 DNA reads as TGTGCCAGCAGCCAAGCAGGGGCCGGGACAGAGAACACCGGGGAGCTGTTTTTT. Translated, it gives CASSQAGAGTENTGELFF. Together with reference TRBV3-1 and TRBJ2-2, the CDR3 gives the full variable domain: DTAVSQTPKYLVTQMGNDKSIKCEQNLGHDTMYWYKQDSKKFLKIMFSYNNKELIINETVPNRFSPKSPDKAHLNLHINSLELGDSAVYFCASSQAGAGTENTGELFFGEGSRLTVL.

The chain couples TRBV25-1 to TRBJ1-3; TRBD1 is a possible D gene (5 bases). The V gene lost 11 bases and the J gene lost 4 bases, with 9 bases spanning the gap. Germline V gene sequence: CDR1 MGHDK, CDR2 SYGVNS. The CDR3 loop spans 11 amino acids. The CDR3 bases are TGTGCCGGGGGGAGCGGAAACACCATATATTTT. It is translated as CAGGSGNTIYF.

The chain links TRBV7-9 to TRBJ2-3, with no clear D. CDR1 and CDR2 (germline): SEHNR, FQNEAQ (reference sequence). Trimming left V 2 bases short and J 5 bases short, with 14 bases between. The CDR3 spans 15 residues. Here the CDR3 DNA reads TGTGCCAGCAGCTTATTGTCCGGGCCGGGAGATACGCAGTATTTT. Its protein product is CASSLLSGPGDTQYF.

The V gene is TRBV15, the J gene TRBJ2-1; D might be TRBD2 (6 bases). Germline-derived CDR1 and CDR2 are LNHNV and YYDKDF (reference sequence). Trimming pared 5 bases from V and 5 bases from J, leaving 13 bases between. This CDR3 spans 14 amino acids. The CDR3 region is CATSPGTSDNEQFF. The CDR3 region has the DNA TGTGCCACCAGCCCCGGGACTTCGGACAATGAGCAGTTCTTC.